Below are 2 T cell receptor beta chains sequenced from a single sample in a study of shared clonotypes between healthy human individuals. TCRdb's copy holds only in-frame clones and misses some; the assay was immunoSEQ multiplex PCR. This table holds under 2.5 million clones, about nine tenths found once. Sequenced material: naive CD4+ T cells from PBMCs. Subset meaning: CD45RA+ positively selected. These TCRs come from a man between 18 and 35 years old in good health. Some clones in this sample may be carry-over from other donors' samples.

This chain connects TRBV2 to TRBJ1-3; D gene uncertain. Per the germline V gene, CDR1 is SNHLY and CDR2 is FYNNEI. The CDR3 contains 14 residues. Trimming shortened V by 4 bases and J by 1 base, and 8 bases separated the two germline ends. The CDR3 DNA sequence: TGTGCCAGCAGTGGGTCGGGATCTGGAAACACCATATATTTT. Translation gives CASSGSGSGNTIYF.

The chain carries TRBV28 and TRBJ1-6; 9 bases agree with TRBD1. Germline V CDR1 and CDR2: MDHEN, SYDVKM. The J segment lost 10 bases and the V segment lost 4 bases, leaving 8 bases of the junction unmatched. The CDR3 extends over 15 amino acids. The CDR3 sequence is CASSSGTGSRSPLHF. The CDR3 nucleotides are TGTGCCAGCAGTTCAGGGACAGGGTCACGGTCACCCCTCCACTTT.